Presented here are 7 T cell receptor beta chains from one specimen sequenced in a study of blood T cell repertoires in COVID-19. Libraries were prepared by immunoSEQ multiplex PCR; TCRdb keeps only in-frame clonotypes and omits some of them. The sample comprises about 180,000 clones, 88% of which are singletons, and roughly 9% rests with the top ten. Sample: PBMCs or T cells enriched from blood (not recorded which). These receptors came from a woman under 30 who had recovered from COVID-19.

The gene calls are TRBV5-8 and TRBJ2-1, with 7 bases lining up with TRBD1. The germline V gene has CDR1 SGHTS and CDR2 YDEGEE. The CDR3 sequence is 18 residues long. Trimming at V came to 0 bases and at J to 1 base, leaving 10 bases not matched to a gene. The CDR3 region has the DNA TGTGCCAGCAGCTTGGTCTCAGGGGGAGAGTCATCCTACAATGAGCAGTTCTTC. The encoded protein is CASSLVSGGESSYNEQFF.

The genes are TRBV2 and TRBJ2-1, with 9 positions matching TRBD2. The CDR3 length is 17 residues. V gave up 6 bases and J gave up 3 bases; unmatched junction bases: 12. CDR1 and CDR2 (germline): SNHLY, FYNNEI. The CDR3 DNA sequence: TGTGCCAGCAGAAACCTGGGGCTAGCGGGGAACTACAATGAGCAGTTCTTC. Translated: CASRNLGLAGNYNEQFF.

The CDR3 DNA reads as TGCAGCGTTGATGGATCTCTGACTAGCGGGGGGTTGAGCTCCTACAATGAGCAGTTCTTC. Translating it yields CSVDGSLTSGGLSSYNEQFF. The chain couples TRBV29-1 to TRBJ2-1, with 13 bases lining up with TRBD2. J lost 0 bases, V lost 3 bases, and 14 bases had no gene match. The CDR3 spans 20 residues. Germline V gene data show CDR1 as SQVTM and CDR2 as ANQGSEA.

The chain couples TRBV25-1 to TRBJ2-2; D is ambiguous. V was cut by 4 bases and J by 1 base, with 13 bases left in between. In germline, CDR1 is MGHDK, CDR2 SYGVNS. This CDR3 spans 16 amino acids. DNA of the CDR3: TGTGCCAGCAGTGGCCGGAGAGGTCAGAACACCGGGGAGCTGTTTTTT. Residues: CASSGRRGQNTGELFF.

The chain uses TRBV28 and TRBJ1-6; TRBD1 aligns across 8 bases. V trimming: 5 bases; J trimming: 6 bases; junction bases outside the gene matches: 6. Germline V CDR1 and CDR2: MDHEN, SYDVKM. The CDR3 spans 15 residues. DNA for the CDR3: TGTGCCAGCAGTACCCAGGGGGCTGGTAATTCACCCCTCCACTTT. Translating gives CASSTQGAGNSPLHF.

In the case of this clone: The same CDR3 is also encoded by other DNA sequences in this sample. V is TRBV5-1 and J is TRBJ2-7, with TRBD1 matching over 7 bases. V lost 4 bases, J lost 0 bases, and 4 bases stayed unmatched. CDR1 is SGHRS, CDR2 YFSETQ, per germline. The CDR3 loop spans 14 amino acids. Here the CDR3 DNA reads TGCGCCAGCAGCCTAGGGGACAGCTCCTACGAGCAGTACTTC. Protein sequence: CASSLGDSSYEQYF.

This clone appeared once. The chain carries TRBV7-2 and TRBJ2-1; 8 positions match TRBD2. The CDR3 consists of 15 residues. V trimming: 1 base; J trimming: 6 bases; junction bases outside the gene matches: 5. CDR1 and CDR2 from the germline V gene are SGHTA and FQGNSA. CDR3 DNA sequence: TGTGCCAGCAGCTTAGATTGGCGGGGGGTCAATGAGCAGTTCTTC. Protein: CASSLDWRGVNEQFF.